The present TCR beta chain was sequenced within a study of cytomegalovirus exposure and HLA in healthy donors. With 60 Vbeta and 13 Jbeta primers, the PCR was carried out. This table comes from immunoSEQ multiplex PCR, and its TCRdb copy is limited to in-frame clones, with some not included. The sample lists 95,000 to 150,000 clones; about 74% were seen once. The CDR3 sequence is 18 residues long. J lost 6 bases, V lost 3 bases, and 16 bases had no gene match. Germline loops: CDR1 SNHLY, CDR2 FYNNEI. Sample: PBMCs. The V gene is TRBV2, the J gene TRBJ2-3, with 9 bases aligning to TRBD1. The TCR was taken from a woman aged 50 to 60 in good health and CMV-seropositive. CDR3 nucleotide sequence: TGTGCCAGCAGTGAGCACGGTTTAGGGACAGGGAGGTCGGATACGCAGTATTTT. Translated: CASSEHGLGTGRSDTQYF.